The rows below give T cell receptor beta chains drawn from one sample of a study of shared clonotypes between healthy human individuals. Generated by immunoSEQ multiplex PCR, the TCRdb table keeps only in-frame clones and is missing some. Here the sample spans 300,000 to 400,000 clones, about 74% being singletons. Sequenced material: memory CD4+ T cells sorted from blood. The source is a man younger than 45 in good health. CDR3s include the opening cysteine and the closing phenylalanine or tryptophan. The D gene is left open where the match is weak. Part of the rows lack a size; the others show once, few, many or a class for expanded clones.

D: -; size: -; V: TRBV9; J: TRBJ1-3; length: 15; CDR3: CASSPSPSTGNTIYF; DNA: TGTGCCAGCAGCCCCTCCCCGTCGACTGGAAACACCATATATTTT
D: -; size: -; V: TRBV5-1; J: TRBJ2-2; length: 13; CDR3: CASSLSDTGELFF; DNA: TGCGCCAGCAGCTTAAGCGACACCGGGGAGCTGTTTTTT
D: TRBD2; size: -; V: TRBV18; J: TRBJ2-1; length: 18; CDR3: CASSPPPSGRSSYNEQFF; DNA: TGTGCCAGCTCACCACCACCCAGCGGGAGAAGCTCCTACAATGAGCAGTTCTTC
D: TRBD2; size: -; V: TRBV11-2; J: TRBJ2-5; length: 15; CDR3: CASSLSGKGEETQYF; DNA: TGTGCCAGCAGCTTAAGCGGGAAGGGCGAAGAGACCCAGTACTTC
D: -; size: -; V: TRBV27; J: TRBJ2-1; length: 15; CDR3: CASSLRFGLNNEQFF; DNA: TGTGCCAGCAGTTTACGGTTCGGGCTAAACAATGAGCAGTTCTTC
D: -; size: -; V: TRBV15; J: TRBJ1-1; length: 14; CDR3: CATSRDLMNTEAFF; DNA: TGTGCCACCAGCAGAGATCTGATGAACACTGAAGCTTTCTTT
D: -; size: -; V: TRBV5-1; J: TRBJ2-3; length: 15; CDR3: CASSQGDPSTDTQYF; DNA: TGCGCCAGCAGCCAGGGCGATCCTAGCACAGATACGCAGTATTTT
D: -; size: -; V: TRBV2; J: TRBJ2-1; length: 17; CDR3: CASRTMRRKDSYNEQFF; DNA: TGTGCCAGCAGGACTATGAGGCGGAAGGACTCCTACAATGAGCAGTTCTTC
D: -; size: -; V: TRBV29-1; J: TRBJ2-3; length: 13; CDR3: CSVGLGGTDTQYF; DNA: TGCAGCGTTGGCTTGGGAGGCACAGATACGCAGTATTTT
D: TRBD1; size: -; V: TRBV7-2; J: TRBJ1-1; length: 13; CDR3: CASSLTGDGEAFF; DNA: TGTGCCAGCAGCTTGACAGGGGATGGTGAAGCTTTCTTT
D: TRBD1; size: -; V: TRBV9; J: TRBJ2-2; length: 16; CDR3: CASSLGQGPNTGELFF; DNA: TGTGCCAGCAGCCTGGGACAGGGGCCGAACACCGGGGAGCTGTTTTTT
D: -; size: once; V: TRBV2; J: TRBJ2-1; length: 13; CDR3: CASTLGVGNEQFF; DNA: TGTGCCAGCACCTTAGGGGTAGGCAATGAGCAGTTCTTC
D: -; size: -; V: TRBV6-1; J: TRBJ2-7; length: 12; CDR3: CASRRPGWEQYF; DNA: TGTGCCAGCAGGCGCCCGGGGTGGGAGCAGTACTTC
D: -; size: -; V: TRBV6-1; J: TRBJ1-5; length: 14; CDR3: CASSDQGNNQPQHF; DNA: TGTGCCAGCAGCGATCAGGGGAACAATCAGCCCCAGCATTTT
D: TRBD2; size: many; V: TRBV18; J: TRBJ2-3; length: 15; CDR3: CASSRSREGSDTQYF; DNA: TGTGCCAGCTCACGTTCGCGGGAGGGGTCAGATACGCAGTATTTT
D: -; size: few; V: TRBV28; J: TRBJ1-4; length: 14; CDR3: CASSLMGGSEKLFF; DNA: TGTGCCAGCAGTTTAATGGGGGGCTCTGAAAAACTGTTTTTT
D: TRBD1; size: -; V: TRBV5-4; J: TRBJ1-1; length: 15; CDR3: CASSGANRGRTEAFF; DNA: TGTGCCAGCAGCGGCGCCAACAGGGGGAGAACTGAAGCTTTCTTT
D: -; size: -; V: TRBV27; J: TRBJ1-2; length: 13; CDR3: CASSFSGNDGYTF; DNA: TGTGCCAGCAGTTTTAGCGGAAATGATGGCTACACCTTC
D: -; size: -; V: TRBV19; J: TRBJ2-6; length: 17; CDR3: CASRPRIGRSGANVLTF; DNA: TGTGCCAGTAGACCCAGGATAGGGCGCTCTGGGGCCAACGTCCTGACTTTC
D: -; size: -; V: TRBV5-1; J: TRBJ2-3; length: 11; CDR3: CASRSTDTQYF; DNA: TGCGCCAGCAGATCTACAGATACGCAGTATTTT
D: TRBD2; size: -; V: TRBV27; J: TRBJ2-1; length: 16; CDR3: CATRGKGLAGFYEQFF; DNA: TGTGCCACCAGAGGGAAAGGACTAGCGGGATTCTATGAGCAGTTCTTC
D: -; size: -; V: TRBV28; J: TRBJ2-7; length: 13; CDR3: CASRGTNSYEQYF; DNA: TGTGCCAGCAGGGGAACTAACTCCTACGAGCAGTACTTC
D: -; size: -; V: TRBV11-2; J: TRBJ1-6; length: 14; CDR3: CASSLDSGSSPLHF; DNA: TGTGCCAGCAGCTTAGATTCGGGGTCTTCACCCCTCCACTTT
D: -; size: -; V: TRBV5-1; J: TRBJ2-3; length: 13; CDR3: CASSRASKDTQYF; DNA: TGCGCCAGCAGCCGCGCATCGAAAGATACGCAGTATTTT
D: -; size: -; V: TRBV29-1; J: TRBJ2-2; length: 13; CDR3: CSVRPLNTGELFF; DNA: TGCAGCGTTCGACCATTAAACACCGGGGAGCTGTTTTTT
D: TRBD1; size: few; V: TRBV28; J: TRBJ2-5; length: 17; CDR3: CASSFSNRGRGSETQYF; DNA: TGTGCCAGCAGTTTCTCAAACAGGGGGCGGGGGTCGGAGACCCAGTACTTC
D: -; size: -; V: TRBV18; J: TRBJ1-3; length: 17; CDR3: CASSPEASGSSGNTIYF; DNA: TGTGCCAGCTCACCAGAGGCCTCCGGGAGCTCTGGAAACACCATATATTTT
D: -; size: -; V: TRBV4-3; J: TRBJ2-6; length: 18; CDR3: CASSQALADFSGANVLTF; DNA: TGCGCCAGCAGCCAAGCGCTTGCAGACTTCTCTGGGGCCAACGTCCTGACTTTC
D: -; size: -; V: TRBV29-1; J: TRBJ1-3; length: 12; CDR3: CSIENSGNTIYF; DNA: TGCAGCATAGAAAATTCTGGAAACACCATATATTTT
D: TRBD1; size: -; V: TRBV2; J: TRBJ2-1; length: 15; CDR3: CASRAGTGGVDEQFF; DNA: TGTGCCAGCAGGGCCGGGACAGGGGGCGTAGATGAGCAGTTCTTC
D: -; size: many; V: TRBV7-7; J: TRBJ2-1; length: 15; CDR3: CASSLDTTGRNEQFF; DNA: TGTGCTAGCAGCCTAGATACAACGGGACGGAATGAGCAGTTCTTC
D: -; size: -; V: TRBV2; J: TRBJ1-4; length: 13; CDR3: CASSPEGHEKLFF; DNA: TGTGCCAGCAGTCCGGAGGGGCATGAAAAACTGTTTTTT
D: TRBD2; size: -; V: TRBV11-2; J: TRBJ2-7; length: 17; CDR3: CASSLEALAGISYEQYF; DNA: TGTGCCAGCAGCTTAGAGGCGCTAGCGGGAATTTCTTACGAGCAGTACTTC
D: -; size: few; V: TRBV18; J: TRBJ2-7; length: 13; CDR3: CASSPNAGTEQYF; DNA: TGTGCCAGCTCACCAAATGCAGGGACCGAGCAGTACTTC
D: -; size: few; V: TRBV28; J: TRBJ2-2; length: 13; CDR3: CASRNRNTGELFF; DNA: TGTGCCAGCAGGAACAGGAACACCGGGGAGCTGTTTTTT
D: -; size: -; V: TRBV5-1; J: TRBJ2-1; length: 16; CDR3: CASSNAHLSSYNEQFF; DNA: TGCGCCAGCAGCAATGCTCACCTGAGCTCCTACAATGAGCAGTTCTTC
D: -; size: -; V: TRBV7-2; J: TRBJ2-5; length: 13; CDR3: CASSLSLGETQYF; DNA: TGTGCCAGCAGCTTGAGTTTAGGAGAGACCCAGTACTTC
D: -; size: -; V: TRBV5-4; J: TRBJ1-5; length: 14; CDR3: CASSLAGTNQPQHF; DNA: TGTGCCAGCAGCTTGGCCGGGACGAATCAGCCCCAGCATTTT
D: -; size: -; V: TRBV5-1; J: TRBJ2-3; length: 14; CDR3: CASSLGPSTDTQYF; DNA: TGCGCCAGCAGCTTGGGACCTAGCACAGATACGCAGTATTTT
D: -; size: -; V: TRBV2; J: TRBJ1-1; length: 13; CDR3: CASSEQVNTEAFF; DNA: TGTGCCAGCAGTGAACAGGTGAACACTGAAGCTTTCTTT
D: -; size: -; V: TRBV11-2; J: TRBJ1-1; length: 12; CDR3: CASSLNRVEAFF; DNA: TGTGCCAGCAGCCTTAACAGGGTTGAAGCTTTCTTT
D: -; size: -; V: TRBV11-2; J: TRBJ2-2; length: 17; CDR3: CASSLSRALGSTGELFF; DNA: TGTGCCAGCAGCTTATCGCGGGCTTTGGGTAGCACCGGGGAGCTGTTTTTT
D: -; size: -; V: TRBV9; J: TRBJ1-1; length: 11; CDR3: CASSSGTKAFF; DNA: TGTGCCAGCAGCTCCGGGACAAAAGCTTTCTTT
D: -; size: -; V: TRBV7-9; J: TRBJ2-3; length: 14; CDR3: CASSPSPGTDTQYF; DNA: TGTGCCAGCAGCCCAAGCCCGGGGACCGATACGCAGTATTTT
D: TRBD1; size: -; V: TRBV30; J: TRBJ1-2; length: 13; CDR3: CAWSVGGSYGYTF; DNA: TGTGCCTGGAGTGTAGGGGGCAGCTATGGCTACACCTTC
D: -; size: -; V: TRBV7-2; J: TRBJ2-3; length: 10; CDR3: CASSLAIQYF; DNA: TGTGCCAGCAGCTTAGCGATTCAGTATTTT
D: -; size: -; V: TRBV6-1; J: TRBJ1-5; length: 14; CDR3: CASRNRDINQPQHF; DNA: TGTGCCAGCAGAAACAGGGATATCAATCAGCCCCAGCATTTT
D: TRBD2; size: -; V: TRBV18; J: TRBJ2-1; length: 19; CDR3: CASSPRLPTASGSNNEQFF; DNA: TGTGCCAGCTCACCACGCCTCCCCACCGCTAGCGGGAGCAATAATGAGCAGTTCTTC
D: -; size: -; V: TRBV5-4; J: TRBJ2-5; length: 13; CDR3: CASSLGGAETQYF; DNA: TGTGCCAGCAGCTTAGGGGGGGCGGAGACCCAGTACTTC
D: TRBD1; size: few; V: TRBV7-2; J: TRBJ2-1; length: 15; CDR3: CASSSDRGTYNEQFF; DNA: TGTGCCAGCAGCTCGGACAGGGGGACCTACAATGAGCAGTTCTTC
D: TRBD2; size: few; V: TRBV15; J: TRBJ2-2; length: 18; CDR3: CATSTWTSGVRDTGELFF; DNA: TGTGCCACCAGCACATGGACTAGCGGGGTCAGGGACACCGGGGAGCTGTTTTTT
D: -; size: few; V: TRBV5-1; J: TRBJ2-3; length: 15; CDR3: CASSLAGVGTDTQYF; DNA: TGCGCCAGCAGCTTGGCAGGGGTTGGCACAGATACGCAGTATTTT
D: TRBD1; size: few; V: TRBV19; J: TRBJ2-1; length: 15; CDR3: CASTPDRSSYNEQFF; DNA: TGTGCCAGTACCCCGGACAGGAGCTCCTACAATGAGCAGTTCTTC
D: -; size: few; V: TRBV4-1; J: TRBJ2-7; length: 14; CDR3: CASSQLTNSYEQYF; DNA: TGCGCCAGCAGCCAACTTACTAACTCCTACGAGCAGTACTTC
D: TRBD2; size: -; V: TRBV6-5; J: TRBJ2-1; length: 15; CDR3: CASSYSGRGINEQFF; DNA: TGTGCCAGCAGTTACTCAGGGAGGGGCATCAATGAGCAGTTCTTC
D: -; size: -; V: TRBV30; J: TRBJ1-1; length: 13; CDR3: CAWSVHSGTEAFF; DNA: TGTGCCTGGAGTGTCCATTCTGGCACTGAAGCTTTCTTT
D: -; size: -; V: TRBV27; J: TRBJ1-2; length: 15; CDR3: CASSFGRGVNYGYTF; DNA: TGTGCCAGCAGTTTCGGGAGGGGGGTGAATTATGGCTACACCTTC
D: -; size: few; V: TRBV27; J: TRBJ2-7; length: 13; CDR3: CASSPMNIYEQYF; DNA: TGTGCCAGCAGTCCCATGAATATCTACGAGCAGTACTTC
D: -; size: few; V: TRBV11-2; J: TRBJ2-7; length: 14; CDR3: CASSPYRVSYEQYF; DNA: TGTGCCAGCAGCCCTTACAGGGTCTCCTACGAGCAGTACTTC